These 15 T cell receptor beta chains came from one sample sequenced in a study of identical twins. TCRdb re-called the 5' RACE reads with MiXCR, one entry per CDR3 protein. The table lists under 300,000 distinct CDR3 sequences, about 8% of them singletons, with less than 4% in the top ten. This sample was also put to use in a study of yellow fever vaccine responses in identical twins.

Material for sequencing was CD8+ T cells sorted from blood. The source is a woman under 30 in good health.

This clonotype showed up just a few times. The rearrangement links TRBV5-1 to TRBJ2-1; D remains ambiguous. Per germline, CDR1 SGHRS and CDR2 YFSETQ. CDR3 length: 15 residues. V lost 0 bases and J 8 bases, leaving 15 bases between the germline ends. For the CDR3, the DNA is TGCGCCAGCAGCTTGGGGTCAGCTGCTTGGGATGAGCAGTTCTTC. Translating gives CASSLGSAAWDEQFF.

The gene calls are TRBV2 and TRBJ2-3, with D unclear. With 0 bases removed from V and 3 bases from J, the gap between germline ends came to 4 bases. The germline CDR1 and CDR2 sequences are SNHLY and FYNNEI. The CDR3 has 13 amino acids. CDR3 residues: CASSEAETDTQYF. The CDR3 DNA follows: TGTGCCAGCAGTGAAGCTGAAACAGATACGCAGTATTTT. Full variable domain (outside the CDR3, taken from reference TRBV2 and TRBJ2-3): EPEVTQTPSHQVTQMGQEVILRCVPISNHLYFYWYRQILGQKVEFLVSFYNNEISEKSEIFDDQFSVERPDGSNFTLKIRSTKLEDSAMYFCASSEAETDTQYFGPGTRLTVL.

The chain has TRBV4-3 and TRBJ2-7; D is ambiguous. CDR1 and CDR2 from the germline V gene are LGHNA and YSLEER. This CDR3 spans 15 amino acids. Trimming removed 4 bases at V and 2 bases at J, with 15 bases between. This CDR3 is CASSPALYGAYEQYF. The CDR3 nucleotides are TGCGCCAGCAGCCCGGCTTTGTACGGAGCCTACGAGCAGTACTTC.

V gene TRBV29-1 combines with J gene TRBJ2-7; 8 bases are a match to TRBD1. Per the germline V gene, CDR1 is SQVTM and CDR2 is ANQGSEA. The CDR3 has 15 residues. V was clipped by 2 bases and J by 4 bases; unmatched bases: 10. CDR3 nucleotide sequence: TGCAGCGTTGAAAACCGCGACAGGGGCGGGTACGAGCAGTACTTC. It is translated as CSVENRDRGGYEQYF.

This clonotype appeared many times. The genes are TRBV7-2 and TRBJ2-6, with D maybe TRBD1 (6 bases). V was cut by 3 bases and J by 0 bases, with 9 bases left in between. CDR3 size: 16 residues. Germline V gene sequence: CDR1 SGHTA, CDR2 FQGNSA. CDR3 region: CASSFRGSSGANVLTF. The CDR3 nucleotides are TGTGCCAGCAGCTTCAGGGGAAGCTCTGGGGCCAACGTCCTGACTTTC.

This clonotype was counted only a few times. CDR3 DNA sequence: TGTGCCAGCAGTGAATGGACAGGCGGCGACGAGCAGTACTTC. Translated: CASSEWTGGDEQYF. The genes are TRBV6-1 and TRBJ2-7; 7 bases are a match to TRBD1. V lost 2 bases, J lost 5 bases, and 6 bases stayed unmatched. CDR3 length: 14 amino acids. Germline CDR1 reads MNHNS; CDR2 reads SASEGT.

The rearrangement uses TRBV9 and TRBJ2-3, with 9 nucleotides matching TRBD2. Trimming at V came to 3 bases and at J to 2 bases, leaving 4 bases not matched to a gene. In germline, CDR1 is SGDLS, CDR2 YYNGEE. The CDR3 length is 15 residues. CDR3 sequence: CASSARGGATDTQYF. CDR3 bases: TGTGCCAGCAGCGCTCGCGGGGGGGCCACAGATACGCAGTATTTT.

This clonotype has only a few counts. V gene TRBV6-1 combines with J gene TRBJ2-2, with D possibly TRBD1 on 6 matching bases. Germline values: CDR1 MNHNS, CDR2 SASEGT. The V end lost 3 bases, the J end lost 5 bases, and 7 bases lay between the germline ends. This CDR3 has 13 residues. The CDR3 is CASSDTGTGELFF. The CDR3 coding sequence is TGTGCCAGCAGTGATACAGGGACCGGGGAGCTGTTTTTT.

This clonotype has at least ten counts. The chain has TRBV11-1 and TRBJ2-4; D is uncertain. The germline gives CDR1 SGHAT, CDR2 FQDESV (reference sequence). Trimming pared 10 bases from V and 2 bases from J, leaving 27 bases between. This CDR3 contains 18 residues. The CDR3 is CAISLTTEPLLTKNIQYF. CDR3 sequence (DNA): TGTGCCATCTCGTTAACCACAGAGCCCCTACTAACCAAAAACATTCAGTACTTC. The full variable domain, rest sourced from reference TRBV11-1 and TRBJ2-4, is EAEVAQSPRYKITEKSQAVAFWCDPISGHATLYWYRQILGQGPELLVQFQDESVVDDSQLPKDRFSAERLKGVDSTLKIQPAELGDSAMYLCAISLTTEPLLTKNIQYFGAGTRLSVL.

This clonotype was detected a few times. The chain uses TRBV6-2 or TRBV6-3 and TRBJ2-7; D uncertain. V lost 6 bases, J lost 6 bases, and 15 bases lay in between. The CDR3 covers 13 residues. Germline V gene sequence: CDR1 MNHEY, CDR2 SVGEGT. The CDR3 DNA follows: TGTGCCAGCAGCCCACTAAGGACCCTCGAGCAGTACTTC. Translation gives CASSPLRTLEQYF.

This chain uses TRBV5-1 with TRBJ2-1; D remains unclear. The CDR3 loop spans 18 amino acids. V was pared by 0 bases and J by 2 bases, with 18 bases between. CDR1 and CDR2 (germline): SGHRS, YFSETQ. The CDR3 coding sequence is TGCGCCAGCAGCTTGGGTGTAGTAGCCGCAAAAGCCTACAATGAGCAGTTCTTC. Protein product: CASSLGVVAAKAYNEQFF.

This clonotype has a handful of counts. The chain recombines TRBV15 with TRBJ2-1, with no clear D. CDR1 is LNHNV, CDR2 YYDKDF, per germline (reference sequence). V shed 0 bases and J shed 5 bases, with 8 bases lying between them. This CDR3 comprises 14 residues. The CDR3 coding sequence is TGTGCCACCAGCAGAGATCCGACCGACAATGAGCAGTTCTTC. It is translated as CATSRDPTDNEQFF. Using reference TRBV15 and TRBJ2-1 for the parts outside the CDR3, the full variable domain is DAMVIQNPRYQVTQFGKPVTLSCSQTLNHNVMYWYQQKSSQAPKLLFHYYDKDFNNEADTPDNFQSRRPNTSFCFLDIRSPGLGDTAMYLCATSRDPTDNEQFFGPGTRLTVL.

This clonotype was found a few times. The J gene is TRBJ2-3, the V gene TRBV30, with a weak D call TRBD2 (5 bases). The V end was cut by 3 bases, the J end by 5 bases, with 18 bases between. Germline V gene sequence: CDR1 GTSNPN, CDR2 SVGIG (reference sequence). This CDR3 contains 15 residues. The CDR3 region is CAWRSDSAHGDTQYF. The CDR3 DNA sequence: TGTGCCTGGAGATCGGACTCTGCCCATGGAGATACGCAGTATTTT.

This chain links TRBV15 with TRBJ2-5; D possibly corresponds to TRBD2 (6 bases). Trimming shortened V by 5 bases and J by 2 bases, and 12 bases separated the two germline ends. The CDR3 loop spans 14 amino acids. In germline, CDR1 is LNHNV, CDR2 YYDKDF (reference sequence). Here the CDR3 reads CATSLARGQETQYF. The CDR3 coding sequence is TGTGCCACCAGCTTGGCGCGGGGTCAAGAGACCCAGTACTTC.

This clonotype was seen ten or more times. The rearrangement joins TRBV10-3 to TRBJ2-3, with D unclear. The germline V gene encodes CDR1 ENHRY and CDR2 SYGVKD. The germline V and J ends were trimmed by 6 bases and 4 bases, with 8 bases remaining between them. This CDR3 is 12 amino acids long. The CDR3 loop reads CAIRAKSDTQYF. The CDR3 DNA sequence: TGTGCCATCAGAGCCAAATCAGATACGCAGTATTTT.